Sequencing of this TCR beta chain was carried out in a study of T cells in Graves' hyperthyroidism and ophthalmopathy. With 2 bases removed from V and 5 bases from J, the gap between germline ends came to 13 bases. The CDR3 totals 14 residues. The germline V gene encodes CDR1 SGHRS and CDR2 YFSETQ. Amplified regions were TCR beta CDR3 sequences from RNA transcripts. First-round RT-PCR of the TCR CDR3 relied on the HTBI primer set. TCRdb reprocessed the multiplex PCR reads with MiXCR, giving one entry per CDR3 protein. The sample consists of around 690,000 distinct CDR3 sequences, 15% to 20% of them appearing once. At least ten counts were recorded for this clonotype.

The sequence came from a middle-aged man with Graves' hyperthyroidism. The chain is built from TRBV5-1 and TRBJ1-1; no clear D. Sequenced input: blood. The CDR3 loop reads CASSFGVGLTEAFF. The DNA for the CDR3 is TGCGCCAGCAGCTTCGGGGTGGGGTTGACTGAAGCTTTCTTT.